This TCR beta chain came from a study of blood T cell repertoires in COVID-19. Study context: Some COVID-19 samples were acute and others convalescent; all came from the United States, Italy and Spain.

Sequencing was performed with immunoSEQ multiplex PCR; in TCRdb, only in-frame clones are kept and a portion is missing. The sample gives about 120,000 clones, roughly 89% of which show up once; roughly 4% is in the top ten. The Seattle site enrolled patients during active infection and followed them longitudinally. The sequence derives from a woman aged 55-69 years with COVID-19, enrolled during active disease. The sequenced material came from peripheral blood.

The CDR3 region has the DNA TGTGCCAGCAGGAGGGGGGGCGGAGAAGCTTTCTTT. Protein: CASRRGGGEAFF. The chain uses TRBV6-5 and TRBJ1-1; TRBD1 might be the D (6 bases). CDR1 is MNHEY, CDR2 SVGAGI, per germline. V lost 6 bases to trimming and J lost 8 bases, with 13 bases between them. CDR3 length: 12 amino acids.